This TCR beta chain was sequenced for a study of T cells in Graves' hyperthyroidism and ophthalmopathy (dated by TCRdb to the late 2010s). With regard to the full study: To identify TCR V-J signatures that set the groups apart, the researchers used a discovery cohort of about a hundred patients, made up of 40 to 45 with Graves' ophthalmopathy and 57 with stable Graves' hyperthyroidism. Following sampling, methimazole starting at 30 mg daily was given to hyperthyroidism patients, and high-dose intravenous methylprednisolone was given to ophthalmopathy patients. The roughly 100 discovery patients were randomly divided into training and test sets at a 7:3 ratio. The paper reports TCR Vbeta CDR3 sequencing of more than 120 peripheral blood samples: 43 ophthalmopathy, some 80 hyperthyroidism and around 17 progressor patients. Prospective prediction of ophthalmopathy was tested in an independent validation cohort of 18 to 20 hyperthyroidism patients and around 16 patients who later progressed to ophthalmopathy. In several Graves' hyperthyroidism patients, the study also compared T-cell repertoires from thyroid tissue with T-cell repertoires from blood.

The TCR beta CDR3 regions were amplified from RNA transcripts. The first round of RT-PCR for the TCR CDR3 was performed with the HTBI primer set and the Qiagen OneStep RT-PCR kit. Libraries were constructed in a second round of multiplex PCR, after which size selection and purification were performed. Sequencing of the libraries was done on an Illumina HiSeq2000 using paired-end 100 bp reads. On the study's bioinformatics: SOAPnuke was used to process the raw data, with reads discarded if the reads contained adapters or uncalled bases, had a mean Phred below 15, or lacked an exact constant-primer or identifier match. COPE v1.2.5 was used to merge high-quality paired reads, and clonotypes were defined as unique nucleotide sequences. MiTCR v1.1 was used to align the clonotypes against IMGT TRBV, TRBD and TRBJ reference segments. Analysis was restricted to V-J combinations with a frequency above 0.0001, which covered 99.2% of repertoires. A TCS score was defined as the ratio of F50 (clonal expansion) to E x V (chaos), with BLOSUM62-based TCRdist applied between CDR3 peptides within each V-J. Welch's t-statistics and random forest reduced roughly 500 V-J features to 10 to 15, which were used in a naive Bayes classifier (R e1071). The Morisita-Horn index was used to measure how similar the thyroid and blood repertoires were. TCRdb applied fastp at Q25 and MiXCR to the public reads, then kept only in-frame beta chains. For every CDR3 protein sequence, its rows merge into one entry that carries the most common genes and DNA. The V and J calls and clone size are TCRdb's, not the authors'. The sample yields over 500,000 distinct CDR3 sequences; 40% to 50% were counted once. The ten largest clones represent around 44% of the sample.

Exclusion was applied to patients with uncontrolled infections, other autoimmune diseases, pregnancy or lactation. Diagnoses were based on clinical symptoms, serum thyroxine and TRAb, thyroid ultrasound and orbital computed tomography. Total RNA was extracted using Trizol reagent, and RNA quality was assessed on an Agilent 2100 Bioanalyzer. Broad study findings and their caveats: In validation, progression to ophthalmopathy was predicted by the model with about 70% sensitivity and 72.22% specificity, a median of about 6.8 months before onset. Sample size was not statistically predetermined, and investigators were not blinded to group allocation. In cross-validation, a model built on a 13 V-J signature told ophthalmopathy apart from stable hyperthyroidism with approximately 91% sensitivity and 81% to 82% specificity, and in testing the same model reached 80%/75%. Blood samples also contained most of the expanded thyroid clonotypes (frequency above 0.001), which suggests that blood repertoires may reflect thyroid immune responses.

Trimming removed 3 bases from V and 1 base from J, leaving 6 bases between the germline ends. CDR1 is given as SGHTA and CDR2 as FQGTGA, both from the germline V gene. Counted from cysteine to phenylalanine, this CDR3 has 13 amino acids. Only the CDR3 part of the read is kept: 39 bases, read in frame from the first base. This clonotype was counted at least ten times. No antigen is known for it. Base quality data are lacking; no much larger clone is found one base away. This receptor was taken from an adult woman with Graves' disease, either hyperthyroidism or ophthalmopathy (not recorded which). Sequencing used peripheral blood or thyroid tissue (not recorded which). Recombination connected TRBV7-3 to TRBJ1-1; tentative D gene TRBD1, with 6 bases matching. The CDR3 reads CASSLDRNTEAFF. The DNA sequence reads TGTGCCAGCAGCTTGGACAGGAACACTGAAGCTTTCTTT.